One sample yielded the 7 T cell receptor beta chains listed below, sequenced in a study of blood T cell repertoires in COVID-19. The protocol was immunoSEQ multiplex PCR, while the TCRdb copy is restricted to in-frame clones and leaves out a portion. In the table there are tens of thousands of clones, 85% to 90% of which are singletons. The material sequenced was peripheral blood. These receptors all come from a human donor in a cohort sampled during active COVID-19.

Concerning this clone: The junction and the germline gene differ at one end; a read error may be behind it. This chain uses TRBV30 with TRBJ2-7; perhaps TRBD2 as D (6 bases). This CDR3 is built from 13 residues. The germline V gene has CDR1 GTSNPN and CDR2 SVGIG (reference sequence). In nucleotides, the CDR3 is TGTGCCTGGAGTGTGGCTGCTAGCGCATCCTATAATTTC. Translated: CAWSVAASASYNF.

This sequence joins TRBV19 and TRBJ1-5, with D hard to call. CDR3 length: 14 amino acids. Germline V CDR1 and CDR2: LNHDA, SQIVND (reference sequence). Trimming pared 1 base from V and 1 base from J, leaving 5 bases between. The DNA of the CDR3 is TGTGCCAGTAGTATAGGGCAGAGCAATCAGCCCCAGCATTTT. Amino acid sequence: CASSIGQSNQPQHF.

This clone was recorded only once. The rearrangement joins TRBV24-1 to TRBJ2-3, with 8 nucleotides matching TRBD1. CDR1 is KGHDR, CDR2 SFDVKD, per germline. The CDR3 sequence is 14 residues long. Trimming cost V 6 bases and J 5 bases; bases outside gene matches: 6. CDR3 bases: TGTGCCACCAGTAACAGGGGGAGTGTAGATACGCAGTATTTT. Amino acid sequence: CATSNRGSVDTQYF.

The chain uses TRBV2 and TRBJ1-1; TRBD1 matches 9 bases. Germline values: CDR1 SNHLY, CDR2 FYNNEI. This CDR3 comprises 14 residues. V lost 2 bases, J lost 10 bases, and 8 bases stayed unmatched. CDR3 loop: CASSELMGQGRAFF. CDR3 in DNA: TGTGCCAGCAGTGAATTAATGGGACAGGGTAGAGCTTTCTTT.

V gene TRBV2 combines with J gene TRBJ2-2, with D possibly being TRBD1 (6 bases). CDR1 is SNHLY, CDR2 FYNNEI, per germline. The ends were cut back, 6 bases at V and 1 base at J, with 12 bases in the middle. The CDR3 covers 15 residues. The CDR3 region is CASRQTDRNTGELFF. CDR3 sequence (DNA): TGTGCCAGCAGGCAAACGGACAGGAACACCGGGGAGCTGTTTTTT.

This chain connects TRBV7-6 to TRBJ2-7; D may be TRBD2 (5 bases). Germline lookup yields CDR1 SGHVS and CDR2 FNYEAQ. Between the trimmed V and J ends, which lost 6 bases and 0 bases, there was a span of 9 bases. The CDR3 contains 13 residues. In nucleotides, the CDR3 is TGTGCCAGCAGTTTGGAGGACTCCTACGAGCAGTACTTC. It encodes CASSLEDSYEQYF. Together with reference TRBV7-6 and TRBJ2-7, the CDR3 gives the full variable domain: GAGVSQSPRYKVTKRGQDVALRCDPISGHVSLYWYRQALGQGPEFLTYFNYEAQQDKSGLPNDRFSAERPEGSISTLTIQRTEQRDSAMYRCASSLEDSYEQYFGPGTRLTVT.

The chain has TRBV9 and TRBJ2-1, with 10 bases aligning to TRBD2. Germline V gene sequence: CDR1 SGDLS, CDR2 YYNGEE. CDR3 length equals 15 residues. V gave up 4 bases and J gave up 3 bases; unmatched junction bases: 4. This CDR3 reads CASSPRTSGYNEQFF. The CDR3 DNA follows: TGTGCCAGCAGCCCACGGACTAGCGGCTACAATGAGCAGTTCTTC.